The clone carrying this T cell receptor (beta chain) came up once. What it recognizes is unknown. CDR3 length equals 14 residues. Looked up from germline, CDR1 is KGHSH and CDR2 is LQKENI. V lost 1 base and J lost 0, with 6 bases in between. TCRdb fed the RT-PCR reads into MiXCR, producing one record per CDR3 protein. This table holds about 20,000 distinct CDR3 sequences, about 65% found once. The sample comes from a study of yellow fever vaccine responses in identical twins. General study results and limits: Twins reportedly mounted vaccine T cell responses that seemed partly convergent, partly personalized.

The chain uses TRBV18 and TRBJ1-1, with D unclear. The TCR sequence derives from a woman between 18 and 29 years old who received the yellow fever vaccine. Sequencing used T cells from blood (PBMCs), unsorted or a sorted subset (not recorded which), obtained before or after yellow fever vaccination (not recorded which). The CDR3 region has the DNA TGTGCCAGCTCACCACAGAACCTGAACACTGAAGCTTTCTTT. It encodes CASSPQNLNTEAFF.